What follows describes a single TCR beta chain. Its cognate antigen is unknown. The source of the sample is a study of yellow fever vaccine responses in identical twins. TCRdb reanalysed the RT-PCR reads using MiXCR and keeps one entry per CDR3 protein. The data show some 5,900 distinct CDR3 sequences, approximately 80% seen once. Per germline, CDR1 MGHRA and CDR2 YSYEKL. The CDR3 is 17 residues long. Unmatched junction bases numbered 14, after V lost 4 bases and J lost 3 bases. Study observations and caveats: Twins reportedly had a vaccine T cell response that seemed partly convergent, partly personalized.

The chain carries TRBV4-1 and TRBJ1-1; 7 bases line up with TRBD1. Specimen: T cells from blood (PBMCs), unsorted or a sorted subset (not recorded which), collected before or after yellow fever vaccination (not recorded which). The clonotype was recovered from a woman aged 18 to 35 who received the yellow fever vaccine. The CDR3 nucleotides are TGCGCCAGCAGCCCAGGCACCACACACAGGGGTCACACTGAAGCTTTCTTT. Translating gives CASSPGTTHRGHTEAFF.